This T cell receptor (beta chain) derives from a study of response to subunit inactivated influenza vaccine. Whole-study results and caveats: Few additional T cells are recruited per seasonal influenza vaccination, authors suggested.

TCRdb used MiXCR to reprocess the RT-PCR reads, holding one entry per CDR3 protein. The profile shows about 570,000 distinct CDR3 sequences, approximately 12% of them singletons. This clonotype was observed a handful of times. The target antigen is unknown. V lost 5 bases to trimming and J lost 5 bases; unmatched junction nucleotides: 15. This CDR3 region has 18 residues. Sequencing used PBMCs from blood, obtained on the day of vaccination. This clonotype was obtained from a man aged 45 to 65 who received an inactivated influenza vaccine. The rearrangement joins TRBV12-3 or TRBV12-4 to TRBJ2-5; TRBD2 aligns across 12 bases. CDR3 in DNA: TGTGCCAGCAGTGCCCCTCGCCGACTAGCGGGGGCGAGGGAGACCCAGTACTTC. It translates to CASSAPRRLAGARETQYF.